This T cell receptor beta chain stems from a study of shared clonotypes between healthy human individuals. The data were produced by immunoSEQ multiplex PCR, yet TCRdb's version contains in-frame clones alone and is incomplete. The data contain about 1.5 million clones, approximately 96% of them seen just once; the ten biggest clones take up 0.95% to 1.5%. With V trimmed by 5 bases and J by 6 bases, 5 bases remained unmatched. Per germline, CDR1 LNHDA and CDR2 SQIVND (reference sequence). This CDR3 region has 14 residues. The sequenced material came from naive CD4+ T cells sorted from blood. The subset denotes: CD45RA+ positively selected. The chain uses TRBV19 and TRBJ2-7, with TRBD2 matching over 12 bases. This sequence originates from a man between 25 and 39 years old in good health. CDR3 protein: CASSRLAGDSEQYF. In DNA, the CDR3 is TGTGCCAGTAGTCGACTAGCGGGAGACTCCGAGCAGTACTTC.